The 24 T cell receptor beta chains presented below share a single source sample, sequenced in a study of blood T cells in healthy people across ages. Next came a second PCR, run for about 6 to 11 cycles, which used a sample-barcoded 5' primer along with a J-beta primer mix. TCRdb processed the 5' RACE reads anew with MiXCR; each CDR3 protein has one entry. Of about 830,000 distinct CDR3 sequences in the sample, around 62% were seen once. Sequenced: blood. Receptors were obtained from a man younger than 45 in good health.

The chain employs TRBV28 and TRBJ2-7; 7 positions match TRBD2. The CDR3 covers 15 residues. After removal of 0 bases from V and 3 bases from J, the junction contained 5 bases not matched to a gene. Germline values: CDR1 MDHEN, CDR2 SYDVKM. CDR3 sequence: CASSLWASGYYEQYF. The CDR3, as DNA: TGTGCCAGCAGTTTATGGGCTAGCGGATACTACGAGCAGTACTTC. Full variable domain (outside the CDR3, taken from reference TRBV28 and TRBJ2-7): DVKVTQSSRYLVKRTGEKVFLECVQDMDHENMFWYRQDPGLGLRLIYFSYDVKMKEKGDIPEGYSVSREKKERFSLILESASTNQTSMYLCASSLWASGYYEQYFGPGTRLTVT.

This clonotype was counted a single time. The gene calls are TRBV24-1 and TRBJ2-1; a weak D match, TRBD2 (6 bases). Trimming stripped 3 bases from V and 7 bases from J, with 21 bases between. This CDR3 region has 17 residues. Germline V gene sequence: CDR1 KGHDR, CDR2 SFDVKD. CDR3 nucleotides: TGTGCCACCAGTGATACTGACGGGAGCCCCTCCACGAATGAGCAGTTCTTC. It translates to CATSDTDGSPSTNEQFF.

The chain carries TRBV7-9 and TRBJ2-3; perhaps TRBD2 as D (5 bases). In germline, CDR1 is SEHNR, CDR2 FQNEAQ (reference sequence). The CDR3 is 16 amino acids. Deletions cut 4 bases from V and 0 bases from J, with 14 bases between. The CDR3 spells CASSSIPGISTDTQYF. The CDR3 region has the DNA TGTGCCAGCAGCTCAATACCCGGGATTAGCACAGATACGCAGTATTTT.

The chain recombines TRBV5-1 with TRBJ2-5; D is possibly TRBD1 or TRBD2 (5 bases each). CDR1 and CDR2 (germline): SGHRS, YFSETQ. Trimming pared 0 bases from V and 5 bases from J, leaving 14 bases between. The CDR3 is made up of 15 amino acids. The CDR3 protein is CASSLVPGGMETQYF. The CDR3 DNA reads as TGCGCCAGCAGCTTGGTTCCTGGGGGAATGGAGACCCAGTACTTC.

This chain joins TRBV10-3 and TRBJ2-2, with D maybe TRBD1 (5 bases). Trimming left V 7 bases short and J 6 bases short, with 15 bases between. The CDR3 runs to 14 residues. Germline V CDR1 and CDR2: ENHRY, SYGVKD. The DNA of the CDR3 is TGTGCCATCACCAGGGAACAACCGGCCGGGGAGCTGTTTTTT. It translates to CAITREQPAGELFF.

The chain carries TRBV9 and TRBJ2-1; D gene uncertain. The CDR3 has 13 residues. The V gene lost 4 bases and the J gene lost 3 bases, with 8 bases spanning the gap. From germline, CDR1 is SGDLS and CDR2 YYNGEE. CDR3: CASSLDDYNEQFF. The CDR3 DNA reads as TGTGCCAGCAGCCTCGATGACTACAATGAGCAGTTCTTC.

This chain joins TRBV4-3 and TRBJ2-3, with D uncertain. CDR1 and CDR2 from the germline V gene are LGHNA and YSLEER. CDR3 length: 13 amino acids. V was pared by 5 bases and J by 5 bases, with 11 bases between. CDR3 region: CASSERFRDTQYF. The CDR3 DNA sequence: TGCGCCAGCAGCGAGAGGTTCCGAGATACGCAGTATTTT.

V is TRBV5-4 and J is TRBJ2-5; 8 positions match TRBD2. Trimming at V came to 2 bases and at J to 11 bases, leaving 14 bases not matched to a gene. Germline CDR1 and CDR2: SGHNT and YYREEE (reference sequence). The CDR3 contains 15 residues. The CDR3 spells CASSFIAGFNNEQYF. The CDR3 bases are TGTGCCAGCAGCTTCATAGCGGGGTTTAACAATGAGCAGTACTTC.

The chain uses TRBV5-1 and TRBJ2-5; a weak D match, TRBD1 (5 bases). The CDR3 is 18 residues long. V lost 0 bases, J lost 2 bases, and 20 bases lay in between. Germline V gene data show CDR1 as SGHRS and CDR2 as YFSETQ. CDR3 bases: TGCGCCAGCAGCTTGGGGCCTAAGGGGCAGGCCCAACAAGAGACCCAGTACTTC. It codes for CASSLGPKGQAQQETQYF. The full variable domain, rest sourced from reference TRBV5-1 and TRBJ2-5, is KAGVTQTPRYLIKTRGQQVTLSCSPISGHRSVSWYQQTPGQGLQFLFEYFSETQRNKGNFPGRFSGRQFSNSRSEMNVSTLELGDSALYLCASSLGPKGQAQQETQYFGPGTRLLVL.

The chain joins TRBV7-2 to TRBJ2-1, with D possibly being TRBD2 (6 bases). Per the germline V gene, CDR1 is SGHTA and CDR2 is FQGNSA. The CDR3 runs 15 residues. V lost 2 bases and J 6 bases, leaving 14 bases between the germline ends. The CDR3 bases are TGTGCCAGCAGCTTAAAGGAGGGTGGGCTCAATGAGCAGTTCTTC. This encodes CASSLKEGGLNEQFF.

About this clonotype: Sequence at one end of the junction differs from germline and may be a read error. The J gene is TRBJ2-5, the V gene TRBV7-9, with D unresolved. Germline assignment: CDR1 SEHNR and CDR2 FQNEAQ (reference sequence). CDR3 size: 13 residues. Here the CDR3 reads CVSSFAAEETQYF. The CDR3 DNA is TGTGTCAGCAGCTTCGCAGCTGAAGAGACCCAGTACTTC.

About this clonotype itself: The junction departs from germline at one end; a sequencing error may be responsible. The CDR3 loop is CSTRDGREVWETQYF. The CDR3 DNA reads as TGCAGTACTAGAGATGGGAGGGAGGTGTGGGAGACCCAGTACTTC. The rearrangement uses TRBV20-1 and TRBJ2-5; 7 bases agree with TRBD2. The CDR3 covers 15 residues. The germline V gene has CDR1 DFQATT and CDR2 SNEGSKA (reference sequence).

This clonotype was found a few times. V usage is TRBV10-3 and J usage is TRBJ2-1; 14 bases agree with TRBD2. The germline gives CDR1 ENHRY, CDR2 SYGVKD. V dropped 4 bases and J dropped 8; count of bases not matched to a gene: 7. CDR3 length: 16 amino acids. The CDR3 loop is CAISAGLAGAGDEQFF. The DNA of the CDR3 is TGTGCCATCAGTGCGGGACTAGCGGGGGCCGGGGATGAGCAGTTCTTC.

This chain uses TRBV12-3 or TRBV12-4 with TRBJ1-5; tentative D call: TRBD1 (6 bases). Trimming left V 3 bases short and J 9 bases short, with 15 bases between. The CDR3 has 14 amino acids. CDR3 bases: TGTGCCAGCAGTTTTGATGAGGGAGGGGGGCCCCAGCATTTT. Its protein is CASSFDEGGGPQHF.

The rearrangement joins TRBV6-1 to TRBJ1-2, with D unclear. The germline gives CDR1 MNHNS, CDR2 SASEGT. The V end lost 0 bases, the J end lost 8 bases, and 13 bases lay between the germline ends. The CDR3 runs to 14 residues. CDR3 DNA sequence: TGTGCCAGCAGTGAAGCAATCTCCACTAAAGGCTACACCTTC. This codes for CASSEAISTKGYTF.

This sequence joins TRBV29-1 and TRBJ2-1; D is unclear. Germline CDR1 is SQVTM and CDR2 is ANQGSEA. The V end lost 4 bases, the J end lost 0 bases, and 10 bases lay between the germline ends. CDR3 length: 14 amino acids. CDR3 in amino acids: CSVAGSSSYNEQFF. The CDR3 DNA reads as TGCAGCGTTGCTGGGTCGAGCTCCTACAATGAGCAGTTCTTC.

This clonotype was seen a handful of times. The chain has TRBV18 and TRBJ1-2; weak D call: TRBD1 (5 bases). V shed 2 bases and J shed 4 bases, with 11 bases lying between them. Germline CDR1 and CDR2: KGHSH and LQKENI. The length of the CDR3 is 14 residues. CDR3 residues: CASSPGGEGYGYTF. The CDR3 bases are TGTGCCAGCTCACCAGGAGGGGAAGGCTATGGCTACACCTTC.

This clonotype has a handful of counts. The genes are TRBV7-2 and TRBJ2-7; 8 bases match TRBD2. V was pared by 8 bases and J by 4 bases, with 7 bases of the junction left unmatched. The CDR3 length is 13 residues. Germline CDR1 SGHTA, CDR2 FQGNSA. CDR3 coding DNA: TGTGCCAGCGTACGGGGGGGCGGATACGAGCAGTACTTC. This sequence encodes CASVRGGGYEQYF.

The chain uses TRBV2 and TRBJ2-7; a weak D match, TRBD1 (5 bases). The CDR3 is made up of 14 amino acids. The V gene's germline CDR1 is SNHLY and CDR2 FYNNEI. The V gene lost 3 bases and the J gene lost 4 bases, with 13 bases spanning the gap. CDR3 nucleotide sequence: TGTGCCAGCAGTGACCTAGAAACAGGATACGAGCAGTACTTC. This encodes CASSDLETGYEQYF.

The chain is built from TRBV10-2 and TRBJ2-1; D is perhaps TRBD1 (7 bases). Germline CDR1 reads WSHSY; CDR2 reads SAAADI. The CDR3 spans 17 residues. The germline V and J ends were trimmed by 3 bases and 3 bases, with 18 bases remaining between them. The CDR3 loop is CASSDYFRQGLYNEQFF. In DNA form, the CDR3 reads TGCGCCAGCAGTGATTACTTCCGACAGGGACTCTACAATGAGCAGTTCTTC.

The chain couples TRBV20-1 to TRBJ2-1, with 11 bases fitting TRBD1. This CDR3 contains 15 residues. Germline V lookup: CDR1 DFQATT, CDR2 SNEGSKA (reference sequence). V gave up 2 bases and J gave up 4 bases; unmatched junction bases: 4. CDR3 DNA sequence: TGCAGTGCTAGACGGGGACAGGGGGTTTACAATGAGCAGTTCTTC. Translated, it gives CSARRGQGVYNEQFF.

There are a few counts of this clonotype. This sequence joins TRBV4-3 and TRBJ2-1; 11 bases line up with TRBD2. The CDR3 length is 16 residues. The junction had 8 bases not matched to a gene; V was cut back by 3 bases and J by 7 bases. Germline V CDR1 and CDR2: LGHNA, YSLEER. DNA of the CDR3: TGCGCCAGCAGCCATTACACGGGACTAGCGGAGAATGAGCAGTTCTTC. Translating it yields CASSHYTGLAENEQFF.

This chain uses TRBV3-1 with TRBJ2-3, with unresolved D. Deletions cut 1 base from V and 6 bases from J, with 14 bases between. The CDR3 contains 15 residues. The germline gives CDR1 LGHDT, CDR2 YNNKEL (reference sequence). This chain's CDR3 is CASSQGRVPSDTQYF. DNA of the CDR3: TGTGCCAGCAGCCAAGGTAGGGTTCCCTCGGATACGCAGTATTTT.

The chain links TRBV4-3 to TRBJ2-1; weak D call: TRBD1 (7 bases). Germline V CDR1 and CDR2: LGHNA, YSLEER. The CDR3 is made up of 13 amino acids. V lost 3 bases and J 10 bases, leaving 13 bases between the germline ends. The DNA of the CDR3 is TGCGCCAGCAGCCAGTACAGGGGAGGAGAGCAGTTCTTC. This translates into CASSQYRGGEQFF.